This TCR beta chain was sequenced in a study of blood T cell repertoires in COVID-19. Study-wide background: Material from acute and convalescent COVID-19 was sourced from the United States, Italy and Spain. PBMCs, B-cell-depleted T cells, or T cells provided the cDNA or gDNA that made up the material.

Authors' methods: Amplified reference gene primers provided the basis for estimating nucleated cell counts. Produced via immunoSEQ multiplex PCR; TCRdb's table is partial and in-frame only. Clone size and V and J calls were adopted from that table, with D and trimming inferred from the DNA. The data hold roughly 130,000 clones, with 90% observed a single time. This CDR3 is built from 14 residues. CDR1 SEHNR and CDR2 FQNEAQ come from the germline V gene (reference sequence). The V gene lost 1 base and the J gene lost 14 bases, with 15 bases spanning the gap. The material sequenced was peripheral blood. V gene TRBV7-9 combines with J gene TRBJ1-6; D remains unclear. The sequence derives from a man aged 45-65 years with active COVID-19. CDR3 region: CASSLETVSETLHF. In nucleotides, the CDR3 is TGTGCCAGCAGCTTAGAAACAGTTAGCGAGACCCTCCACTTT.